Listed below are T cell receptor beta chains from one sample, sequenced in a study of blood T cell repertoires in COVID-19. Libraries were prepared by immunoSEQ multiplex PCR; TCRdb keeps only in-frame clonotypes and omits some of them. The repertoire holds 250,000 or so clones, with more than 85% as singletons. The sample consisted of PBMCs or T cells enriched from blood (not recorded which). The receptors come from a man aged 35-49 years who had recovered from COVID-19. The CDR3 runs from the conserved cysteine through the conserved F or W. The D gene is left open where the match is weak. Part of the rows lack a size; the others show once, few, many or a class for expanded clones.

len: 13; abundance: -; d_gene: -; j_gene: TRBJ1-5; v_gene: TRBV19; CDR3aa: CASSEGSNQPQHF; CDR3nt: TGTGCCAGTAGCGAGGGCAGCAATCAGCCCCAGCATTTT
len: 16; abundance: -; d_gene: TRBD2; j_gene: TRBJ2-2; v_gene: TRBV5-4; CDR3aa: CASSSLAGPRPGELFF; CDR3nt: TGTGCCAGCAGCTCGTTAGCGGGACCCCGTCCCGGGGAGCTGTTTTTT
len: 16; abundance: once; d_gene: TRBD2; j_gene: TRBJ2-1; v_gene: TRBV7-3; CDR3aa: CASSKTSGGPRNEQFF; CDR3nt: TGTGCCAGCAGCAAGACTAGCGGGGGCCCACGGAATGAGCAGTTCTTC
len: 15; abundance: -; d_gene: TRBD1; j_gene: TRBJ2-7; v_gene: TRBV3-1/TRBV3-2; CDR3aa: CASSQAGGAFYEQYF; CDR3nt: TGTGCCAGCAGCCAAGCAGGGGGTGCTTTCTACGAGCAGTACTTC
len: 16; abundance: few; d_gene: -; j_gene: TRBJ1-1; v_gene: TRBV5-1; CDR3aa: CASSLEQPLPNTEAFF; CDR3nt: TGCGCCAGCAGCTTGGAGCAACCCCTCCCGAACACTGAAGCTTTCTTT
len: 15; abundance: -; d_gene: TRBD1; j_gene: TRBJ2-3; v_gene: TRBV19; CDR3aa: CASSHRTGGTDTQYF; CDR3nt: TGTGCCAGTAGCCACCGGACAGGGGGAACAGATACGCAGTATTTT
len: 16; abundance: once; d_gene: TRBD1; j_gene: TRBJ1-4; v_gene: TRBV30; CDR3aa: CAWGINRQGIGEKLFF; CDR3nt: TGTGCCTGGGGTATAAACCGACAGGGGATAGGTGAAAAACTGTTTTTT
len: 20; abundance: -; d_gene: TRBD1; j_gene: TRBJ2-2; v_gene: TRBV7-6; CDR3aa: CASSFMTGSLSPNGPGELFF; CDR3nt: TGTGCCAGCAGCTTCATGACAGGGTCCCTGTCACCAAATGGTCCCGGGGAGCTGTTTTTT
len: 15; abundance: -; d_gene: -; j_gene: TRBJ2-1; v_gene: TRBV2; CDR3aa: CASSVGRVGVNEQFF; CDR3nt: TGTGCCAGCAGTGTCGGCAGGGTGGGCGTGAATGAGCAGTTCTTC
len: 15; abundance: -; d_gene: TRBD1; j_gene: TRBJ2-5; v_gene: TRBV11-3; CDR3aa: CASSKNTGGGETQYF; CDR3nt: TGTGCCAGCAGCAAGAATACAGGGGGAGGCGAGACCCAGTACTTC
len: 14; abundance: once; d_gene: -; j_gene: TRBJ1-2; v_gene: TRBV15; CDR3aa: CATSRDDGDYGYTF; CDR3nt: TGTGCCACCAGCAGAGATGACGGGGACTATGGCTACACCTTC
len: 16; abundance: -; d_gene: TRBD1; j_gene: TRBJ1-4; v_gene: TRBV4-2; CDR3aa: CASSQTRQGKNEKLFF; CDR3nt: TGTGCCAGCAGCCAAACTAGACAGGGCAAAAATGAAAAACTGTTTTTT
len: 16; abundance: -; d_gene: TRBD1; j_gene: TRBJ1-6; v_gene: TRBV6-1; CDR3aa: CASSEAAGTGYSPLHF; CDR3nt: TGTGCCAGCAGTGAAGCTGCAGGGACAGGGTATTCACCCCTCCACTTT
len: 15; abundance: few; d_gene: -; j_gene: TRBJ1-5; v_gene: TRBV4-2; CDR3aa: CASSQDPNSNQPQHF; CDR3nt: TGTGCCAGCAGCCAAGATCCCAATAGCAATCAGCCCCAGCATTTT
len: 13; abundance: -; d_gene: -; j_gene: TRBJ2-1; v_gene: TRBV5-1; CDR3aa: CASSQAQGNEQFF; CDR3nt: TGCGCCAGCAGCCAGGCCCAGGGGAATGAGCAGTTCTTC
len: 16; abundance: -; d_gene: TRBD2; j_gene: TRBJ2-2; v_gene: TRBV5-1; CDR3aa: CASIDVAGARTGELFF; CDR3nt: TGCGCCAGCATAGACGTAGCGGGAGCTAGGACCGGGGAGCTGTTTTTT